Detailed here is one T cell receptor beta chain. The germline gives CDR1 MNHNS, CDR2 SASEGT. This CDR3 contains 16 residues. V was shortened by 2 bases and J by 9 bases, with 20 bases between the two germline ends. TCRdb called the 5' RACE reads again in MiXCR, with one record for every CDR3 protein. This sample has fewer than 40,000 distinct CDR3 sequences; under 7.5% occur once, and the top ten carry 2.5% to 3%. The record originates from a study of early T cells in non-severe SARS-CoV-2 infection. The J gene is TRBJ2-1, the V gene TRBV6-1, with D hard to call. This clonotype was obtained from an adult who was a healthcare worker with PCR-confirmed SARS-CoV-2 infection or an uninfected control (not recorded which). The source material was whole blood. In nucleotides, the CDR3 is TGTGCCAGCAGTGAACAGGCAGGCGCTCTACAAAGTGAGCAGTTCTTC. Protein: CASSEQAGALQSEQFF.